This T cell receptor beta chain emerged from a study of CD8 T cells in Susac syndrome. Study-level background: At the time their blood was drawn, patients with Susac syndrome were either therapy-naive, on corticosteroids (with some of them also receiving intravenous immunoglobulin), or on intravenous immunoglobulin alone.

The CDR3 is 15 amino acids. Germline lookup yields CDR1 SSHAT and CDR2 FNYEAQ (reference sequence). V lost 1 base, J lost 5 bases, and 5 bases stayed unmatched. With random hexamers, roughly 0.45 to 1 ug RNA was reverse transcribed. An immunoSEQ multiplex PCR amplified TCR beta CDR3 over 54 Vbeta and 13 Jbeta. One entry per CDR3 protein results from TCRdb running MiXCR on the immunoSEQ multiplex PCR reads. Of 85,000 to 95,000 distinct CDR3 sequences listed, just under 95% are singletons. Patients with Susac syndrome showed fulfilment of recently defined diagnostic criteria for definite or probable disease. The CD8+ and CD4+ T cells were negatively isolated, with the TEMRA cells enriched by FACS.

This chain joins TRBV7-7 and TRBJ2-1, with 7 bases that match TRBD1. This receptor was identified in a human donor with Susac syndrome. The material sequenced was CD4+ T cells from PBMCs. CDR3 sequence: CASSLGDRAHNEQFF. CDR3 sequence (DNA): TGTGCCAGCAGCTTAGGAGACAGGGCCCACAATGAGCAGTTCTTC.